This T cell receptor beta chain was recorded in a study of shared clonotypes between healthy human individuals (TCRdb year 2020). At the level of the whole study: Three men and a couple of women, aged 18 to 49 years, made up the cohort. Per donor, three plates each were used for CD4 naive and CD4 memory, two for CD8 naive, and one for CD8 memory. To estimate repertoire size and how much clonotypes are shared between individuals, the study performed deep sequencing of blood TCR repertoires from about five healthy adults. To increase sequencing depth and limit assay-specific biases, TCR repertoire library preparation and sequencing were carried out by different laboratories using diverse techniques. Per donor, leukapheresis produced somewhere between about 0.9 and 9.5 billion PBMCs. Results the study describes overall, beyond this receptor: Naive subsets generally had larger estimated clonotype richness than memory subsets did. Pairwise subsampling led to the expectation that sequencing depth would affect the degree of clonotype sharing among donors. Even with the large sequencing depth, rarefaction of the sorted-subset datasets indicated that sequencing was incomplete. Across a handful of donors, approximately 4.9% of naive CD4, 3% to 4% of naive CD8, about 2.3% of memory CD4, and approximately 0.4% of memory CD8 clonotypes were shared. The small number of donors limited the genetic and exposure-history diversity represented. Sampling was limited to blood, and TCR repertoires in tissue likely differ from TCR repertoires in blood. Higher generation probabilities were observed for clonotypes shared by all four sorted-subset donors than for non-shared clonotypes.

Donors were healthy HIV-negative adults with no recently reported acute infections or vaccinations. Every donor was a Caucasian adult living in Nashville, Tennessee, USA. CD4+ T cells were enriched by magnetic negative selection, after which naive cells were positively selected on CD45RA and the negative fraction was taken as the memory subset. After blood collection by leukapheresis, PBMCs were isolated using Ficoll-Histopaque density gradient centrifugation and then cryopreserved in the vapor phase of liquid nitrogen. Purity and quantity of every magnetically sorted T cell population were checked by analytical flow cytometry. Genomic DNA was isolated from each sorted fraction and quantified by UV absorbance on a Nanodrop 2000c. This clone was seen only once. Which antigen it targets is not known. No clone much larger than this one lies a single base away; base qualities are absent. Using the deep immunoSEQ assay, TCR CDR3 regions were amplified from genomic DNA by multiplex PCR. Extracted genomic DNA from each cell subset was spread evenly across all wells of several immunoSEQ 96-well plates, with each plate serving as a replicate. Each replicate PCR for sorted subsets received around 200 ng genomic DNA, equal to 30,000 or so T cell genomes. Purified libraries were quantified with a Qubit 3.0 fluorometer, sized on a Bioanalyzer 2100, and re-quantified with the KAPA Library Quantification kit. Every immunoSEQ 96-well plate was sequenced on a separate single-read 150-cycle Illumina NextSeq 550 flow cell. On the study's bioinformatics: Because the immunoSEQ output held only junctional sequences and lacked quality scores, the filtering could not match the filtering applied to full-length reads. Sequences were annotated with PyIR, a Python wrapper for IgBLAST v1.9, and V/J genes and CDR3 were assigned using IMGT germline references. Reads were filtered out if the reads had weak V/J assignments (E-value above 1e-6), no CDR3, stop codons, out-of-frame junctions, or ambiguous translated residues. V3J clonotypes were defined as sequences sharing an identical inferred V gene, J gene, and CDR3 amino acid sequence. Percentage overlap between repertoires was computed as shared unique clonotypes divided by the size of the smaller repertoire. Repertoire richness was assessed with RTK rarefaction, the Chao1 estimator, and Recon v2.1 estimates of unobserved clonotypes. Generation probabilities for all TCRbeta clonotypes obtained by the gDNA method from a handful of donors were computed using OLGA. This immuneACCESS table, as held by TCRdb, lists in-frame sequences with V and J called but not all clones. Of the missing ones, under half trace to an unresolved V gene in checked studies; the others have no known cause. That table gives V, J and clone size, and the DNA gave D and trimming. In all, the sample holds approximately 1,000,000 clones, and about 80% of those were seen once. The ten largest clones represent 0.52% of the sample.

V was cut back by 7 bases and J by 7 bases, leaving a gap of 12 bases between them. From the cysteine through the phenylalanine, the CDR3 covers 12 amino acids. Only the CDR3 DNA stays, 36 bases, in frame from base 1. According to the germline V gene, CDR1 reads SGDLS and CDR2 reads YYNGEE. The TCR was taken from a man younger than 30 in good health. Some clones in this sample may be carry-over from other donors' samples. This chain joins TRBV9 to TRBJ1-5; too little of a D gene remains to name it. The sequencing sample was made of memory CD4+ T cells from PBMCs. The cell subset or site label of this sample denotes: CD45RA-negative fraction. The CDR3 protein: CASGRGRQPQHF. The DNA reads as follows: TGTGCCAGCGGGAGAGGGAGGCAGCCCCAGCATTTT.